This entry is about one TCR beta chain. The data belong to a study of blood T cell repertoires in COVID-19. Here immunoSEQ multiplex PCR was the method, and the copy in TCRdb shows in-frame clones only, minus some. The sample shows fewer than 250,000 clones, 85% to 95% of them seen only once. In germline, CDR1 is SGHDT, CDR2 YYEEEE. The germline V and J ends were trimmed by 2 bases and 0 bases, with 6 bases remaining between them. There are 15 residues in the CDR3. This chain links TRBV5-6 with TRBJ1-6, with D possibly matching TRBD1 (5 bases). The sequencing input was peripheral blood. The sequence was collected from a man aged 25 to 40 with COVID-19, enrolled during active disease. In nucleotides, the CDR3 is TGTGCCAGCAGCTTCGACAGCTCCTATAATTCACCCCTCCACTTT. The encoded protein is CASSFDSSYNSPLHF.